These 24 T cell receptor beta chains share one sample of origin, sequenced in a study of blood T cell repertoires in COVID-19. The method was immunoSEQ multiplex PCR; TCRdb's version includes in-frame clones alone and lacks a portion of them. The data hold around 310,000 clones, with approximately 90% observed a single time. The material sequenced was peripheral blood. Source of these receptors: a woman in her twenties or thirties with COVID-19, enrolled during active disease.

The J gene is TRBJ2-3, the V gene TRBV19, with no clear D. CDR1 and CDR2 from the germline V gene are LNHDA and SQIVND (reference sequence). Trimming removed 6 bases from V and 4 bases from J, with 17 bases in between. The CDR3 is made up of 15 amino acids. The CDR3 DNA follows: TGTGCCAGTAGCCTGACTCCCCCCTCGGCAGATACGCAGTATTTT. Its translation is CASSLTPPSADTQYF.

This chain links TRBV7-8 with TRBJ2-5; D unresolved. This CDR3 is 11 amino acids long. Trimming cost V 5 bases and J 10 bases, with 11 bases left between them. Germline V lookup: CDR1 SGHVS, CDR2 FQNEAQ. CDR3 region: CASSRSTVQYF. The CDR3 bases are TGTGCCAGCAGCCGAAGCACGGTCCAGTACTTC.

V gene TRBV6-1 combines with J gene TRBJ1-5; D not resolved. Germline V lookup: CDR1 MNHNS, CDR2 SASEGT. V was trimmed by 0 bases and J by 6 bases, leaving 6 bases between them. This CDR3 contains 13 residues. The CDR3 coding sequence is TGTGCCAGCAGTGAAGCCTATGGTCAGCCCCAGCATTTT. This encodes CASSEAYGQPQHF.

The V and J genes are TRBV5-6 and TRBJ2-7, with a possible D match to TRBD1 (7 bases). The germline gives CDR1 SGHDT, CDR2 YYEEEE. This CDR3 is 15 amino acids long. Trimming removed 4 bases at V and 2 bases at J, with 16 bases between. CDR3 DNA: TGTGCCAGCAGCCCCCAGGGGGGATGGACCTACGAGCAGTACTTC. It yields the protein CASSPQGGWTYEQYF.

V and J are TRBV24-1 and TRBJ1-5; no clear D gene. CDR1 KGHDR and CDR2 SFDVKD come from the germline V gene. The CDR3 is made up of 15 amino acids. Trimming pared 4 bases from V and 7 bases from J, leaving 16 bases between. CDR3 DNA sequence: TGTGCCACCAGTGACCCTCTAGCCCCGGGACAGCCCCAGCATTTT. It encodes CATSDPLAPGQPQHF.

The V call is TRBV7-2, the J call TRBJ2-7; 13 nucleotides match TRBD2. There are 14 residues in the CDR3. Germline V gene data show CDR1 as SGHTA and CDR2 as FQGNSA. The junction had 0 bases not matched to a gene; V was cut back by 0 bases and J by 7 bases. The CDR3 sequence is CASSLAGLAGEQYF. In DNA, the CDR3 is TGTGCCAGCAGCTTAGCGGGACTAGCGGGGGAGCAGTACTTC.

The chain recombines TRBV11-3 with TRBJ2-1; 10 positions match TRBD2. V lost 5 bases, J lost 5 bases, and 9 bases stayed unmatched. The germline V gene encodes CDR1 SGHNT and CDR2 YENEEA. CDR3 length: 16 amino acids. The CDR3: CASSRRASGSNNEQFF. The DNA of the CDR3 is TGTGCCAGCAGCCGACGGGCTAGCGGGAGTAACAATGAGCAGTTCTTC.

The chain uses TRBV13 and TRBJ2-7; no clear D gene. This CDR3 is 13 amino acids long. Per germline, CDR1 PRHDT and CDR2 FYEKMQ (reference sequence). Trimming cost V 0 bases and J 1 base, with 4 bases left between them. In DNA, the CDR3 is TGTGCCAGCAGCTTAGGACTATCCTACGAGCAGTACTTC. Translated: CASSLGLSYEQYF.

V usage is TRBV28 and J usage is TRBJ1-3; unclear D gene. The V end lost 4 bases, the J end lost 1 base, and 14 bases lay between the germline ends. Germline V gene data show CDR1 as MDHEN and CDR2 as SYDVKM. The CDR3 has 16 residues. CDR3 in amino acids: CASSSPGQWSGNTIYF. The CDR3 DNA is TGTGCCAGCAGTTCTCCGGGTCAGTGGTCTGGAAACACCATATATTTT.

The gene calls are TRBV2 and TRBJ1-5, with D perhaps TRBD1 (5 bases). The CDR3 is 13 residues long. The V end was cut by 7 bases, the J end by 3 bases, with 10 bases between. Germline V CDR1 and CDR2: SNHLY, FYNNEI. The chain's CDR3 is CASKQDVNQPQHF. The CDR3 region has the DNA TGTGCCAGCAAACAGGATGTCAATCAGCCCCAGCATTTT.

This chain uses TRBV10-3 with TRBJ2-6, with a weak D call TRBD2 (5 bases). Trimming cost V 3 bases and J 3 bases, with 6 bases left between them. Per germline, CDR1 ENHRY and CDR2 SYGVKD. There are 14 residues in the CDR3. The CDR3 region is CAISDRGGANVLTF. CDR3 DNA sequence: TGTGCCATCAGTGACCGGGGTGGGGCCAACGTCCTGACTTTC.

The genes are TRBV6-5 and TRBJ2-1, with 7 bases matching TRBD1. J gave up 6 bases and V 2 bases, and 1 base lay outside the gene matches. CDR3 length: 13 amino acids. Germline-derived CDR1 and CDR2 are MNHEY and SVGAGI. The CDR3 coding sequence is TGTGCCAGCAGTTACCGACAGGGCAATGAGCAGTTCTTC. It yields the protein CASSYRQGNEQFF.

This clone was counted once. The rearrangement links TRBV27 to TRBJ1-4; TRBD1 matches 9 bases. The CDR3 has 15 amino acids. Germline trimming cut 5 bases from V and 7 bases from J; bases unmatched to any gene: 8. Germline V gene lookup returns CDR1 MNHEY and CDR2 SMNVEV (reference sequence). CDR3 residues: CASSPSQGAGEKLFF. The DNA for the CDR3 is TGTGCCAGCAGTCCATCACAGGGGGCCGGTGAAAAACTGTTTTTT.

The chain is built from TRBV24-1 and TRBJ1-2, with unresolved D. V lost 4 bases and J lost 2, with 10 bases in between. Germline V gene lookup returns CDR1 KGHDR and CDR2 SFDVKD. This CDR3 comprises 14 residues. CDR3 nucleotide sequence: TGTGCCACCAGTGACCCAGGCAGGAACTATGGCTACACCTTC. Amino acid sequence: CATSDPGRNYGYTF.

This chain joins TRBV12-3 or TRBV12-4 and TRBJ2-7, with D maybe TRBD2 (6 bases). There are 12 residues in the CDR3. Trimming cost V 3 bases and J 5 bases, with 8 bases left between them. The CDR3 here is CASSFGGNEQYF. DNA for the CDR3: TGTGCCAGCAGTTTTGGGGGGAACGAGCAGTACTTC.

Only one count was recorded for this clone. The rearrangement joins TRBV14 to TRBJ2-2, with D unresolved. The V end lost 4 bases, the J end lost 0 bases, and 15 bases lay between the germline ends. Germline CDR1 SGHDN, CDR2 FVKESK. This CDR3 has 17 residues. CDR3 residues: CASSLRLGISNTGELFF. In DNA, the CDR3 is TGTGCCAGCAGCCTTCGACTTGGCATATCGAACACCGGGGAGCTGTTTTTT. The complete variable domain, with remaining parts taken from reference TRBV14 and TRBJ2-2, reads EAGVTQFPSHSVIEKGQTVTLRCDPISGHDNLYWYRRVMGKEIKFLLHFVKESKQDESGMPNNRFLAERTGGTYSTLKVQPAELEDSGVYFCASSLRLGISNTGELFFGEGSRLTVL.

V and J are TRBV3-1 (or the pseudogene TRBV3-2) and TRBJ1-1; tentatively, D is TRBD1 (5 bases). V was cut by 6 bases and J by 4 bases, with 18 bases left in between. Germline V gene lookup returns CDR1 LGHDT and CDR2 YNNKEL (reference sequence). The CDR3 length is 15 residues. CDR3 coding DNA: TGTGCCAGCAGTTTCCGGGGAAGCGGGGCCACTGAAGCTTTCTTT. This gives the protein CASSFRGSGATEAFF.

V gene TRBV19 combines with J gene TRBJ2-5, with 7 bases identical to TRBD1. The CDR3 is 14 amino acids. Germline V gene data show CDR1 as LNHDA and CDR2 as SQIVND (reference sequence). Trimming removed 5 bases from V and 3 bases from J; junction bases left unmatched: 6. The CDR3 DNA reads TGTGCCAGTAGTCCCCAAACAGGGGAAGAGACCCAGTACTTC. It codes for CASSPQTGEETQYF.

The V gene is TRBV19, the J gene TRBJ2-3; TRBD1 matches at 7 bases. J was trimmed by 3 bases and V by 4 bases; bases with no gene match: 4. This CDR3 has 14 amino acids. Germline CDR1 LNHDA, CDR2 SQIVND (reference sequence). CDR3 DNA sequence: TGTGCCAGTAGTAAGGGGGCGCGGACAGATACGCAGTATTTT. The encoded protein is CASSKGARTDTQYF.

V is TRBV12-5 and J is TRBJ2-3, with 8 bases fitting TRBD2. CDR1 is LGHNT, CDR2 FRNRAP, per germline. CDR3 size: 14 residues. V shed 5 bases, J shed 4 bases, and the junction held 5 bases outside the gene matches. Here the CDR3 DNA reads TGTGCTAGTGGTCGGACTAGCCGCCCAGATACGCAGTATTTT. It is translated as CASGRTSRPDTQYF.

The V gene is TRBV27, the J gene TRBJ2-7, with a tentative D call TRBD1 (6 bases). V was shortened by 6 bases and J by 3 bases, with 12 bases between the two germline ends. This CDR3 contains 13 residues. Per the germline V gene, CDR1 is MNHEY and CDR2 is SMNVEV (reference sequence). CDR3 in amino acids: CASSWDTDYEQYF. The CDR3 DNA reads TGTGCCAGCAGCTGGGACACCGACTACGAGCAGTACTTC.

V and J are TRBV4-3 and TRBJ1-1, with a weak D call TRBD1 (5 bases). Germline CDR1 is LGHNA and CDR2 is YSLEER. V gave up 6 bases and J gave up 4 bases, with 12 bases separating them. The CDR3 extends over 13 amino acids. The chain's CDR3 is CASRAPGSTEAFF. CDR3 coding DNA: TGCGCCAGCAGGGCCCCAGGGTCCACTGAAGCTTTCTTT.

This clone showed up just once. The rearrangement links TRBV2 to TRBJ1-5, with a weak D call TRBD1 (5 bases). From germline, CDR1 is SNHLY and CDR2 FYNNEI. V lost 6 bases and J lost 7, with 19 bases in between. This CDR3 region has 15 residues. The CDR3 loop is CASREAGFRGQPQHF. The CDR3, as DNA: TGTGCCAGCAGGGAGGCGGGATTTAGGGGCCAGCCCCAGCATTTT. Full variable domain (missing parts from reference TRBV2 and TRBJ1-5): EPEVTQTPSHQVTQMGQEVILRCVPISNHLYFYWYRQILGQKVEFLVSFYNNEISEKSEIFDDQFSVERPDGSNFTLKIRSTKLEDSAMYFCASREAGFRGQPQHFGDGTRLSIL.

The J gene is TRBJ2-3, the V gene TRBV18; D is perhaps TRBD2 (5 bases). V lost 1 base and J 4 bases, leaving 12 bases between the germline ends. CDR1 is KGHSH and CDR2 is LQKENI in the germline V gene. The CDR3 spans 15 residues. CDR3 in amino acids: CASSPRGVRPDTQYF. CDR3 nucleotides: TGTGCCAGCTCACCACGGGGAGTCCGGCCAGATACGCAGTATTTT.